One and the same sample provided the 20 T cell receptor beta chains below, sequenced in a study of cytotoxic CD8 clonotypes in ibrutinib-treated CLL. The table came from immunoSEQ multiplex PCR; TCRdb's copy has only in-frame clones and leaves some out. Here the sample spans fewer than 55,000 clones, 45% to 60% being singletons. Sequences were derived from PBMCs, sampled after 24 months of ibrutinib treatment. The receptors were gathered from a human donor with chronic lymphocytic leukemia.

This rearrangement joins TRBV5-1 to TRBJ2-3; TRBD2 matches 10 bases. CDR3 length: 15 residues. The germline gives CDR1 SGHRS, CDR2 YFSETQ. The J segment lost 0 bases and the V segment lost 5 bases, leaving 3 bases of the junction unmatched. CDR3 loop: CASRHSGGSTDTQYF. The CDR3, as DNA: TGCGCCAGCAGACATAGCGGGGGGAGCACAGATACGCAGTATTTT.

This clone has a count of ten or more. The chain couples TRBV19 to TRBJ1-2; 10 bases are shared with TRBD1. The trim removed 7 bases at V and 6 bases at J, leaving 8 bases unmatched. This CDR3 comprises 14 residues. CDR1 and CDR2 (germline): LNHDA, SQIVND (reference sequence). As DNA, the CDR3 is TGTGCCAGTACCAACCGGGACAGGGGAAATGGCTACACCTTC. Protein sequence: CASTNRDRGNGYTF. Full variable domain (remainder filled in from reference TRBV19 and TRBJ1-2): DGGITQSPKYLFRKEGQNVTLSCEQNLNHDAMYWYRQDPGQGLRLIYYSQIVNDFQKGDIAEGYSVSREKKESFPLTVTSAQKNPTAFYLCASTNRDRGNGYTFGSGTRLTVV.

Only a few counts were recorded for this clone. The V call is TRBV5-1, the J call TRBJ1-3, with D uncertain. The CDR3 is 14 residues long. V dropped 4 bases and J dropped 0 bases, with 8 bases sitting between them. Germline V CDR1 and CDR2: SGHRS, YFSETQ. This CDR3 is CASSPYRSGNTIYF. The DNA for the CDR3 is TGCGCCAGCAGCCCATACCGCTCTGGAAACACCATATATTTT.

This sequence joins TRBV7-8 and TRBJ1-1; D unclear. Germline V gives CDR1 SGHVS, CDR2 FQNEAQ. V lost 3 bases and J lost 0, with 11 bases in between. This CDR3 is 15 amino acids long. The chain's CDR3 is CASSFARPVNTEAFF. The CDR3 DNA reads TGTGCCAGCAGCTTCGCTCGGCCAGTGAACACTGAAGCTTTCTTT.

This clone came up a few times. In nucleotides, the CDR3 is TGCGCCAGCAGCTCTTTTCAGGGGGCGGCTGGGGCCAACGTCCTGACTTTC. Residues: CASSSFQGAAGANVLTF. This rearrangement joins TRBV5-1 to TRBJ2-6; TRBD1 aligns across 8 bases. This CDR3 is built from 17 residues. The trim removed 3 bases at V and 2 bases at J, leaving 7 bases unmatched. Germline-derived CDR1 and CDR2 are SGHRS and YFSETQ. The entire variable domain, with the rest obtained from reference TRBV5-1 and TRBJ2-6, is as follows: KAGVTQTPRYLIKTRGQQVTLSCSPISGHRSVSWYQQTPGQGLQFLFEYFSETQRNKGNFPGRFSGRQFSNSRSEMNVSTLELGDSALYLCASSSFQGAAGANVLTFGAGSRLTVL.

In nucleotides, the CDR3 is TGCGCCAGCATTAACGTGGGGACAGATACGCAGTATTTT. Its protein product is CASINVGTDTQYF. The genes are TRBV5-1 and TRBJ2-3; D ambiguous. This CDR3 is 13 amino acids long. Germline CDR1 reads SGHRS; CDR2 reads YFSETQ. Trimming pared 6 bases from V and 3 bases from J, leaving 11 bases between. The whole variable domain, filled in from reference TRBV5-1 and TRBJ2-3, reads KAGVTQTPRYLIKTRGQQVTLSCSPISGHRSVSWYQQTPGQGLQFLFEYFSETQRNKGNFPGRFSGRQFSNSRSEMNVSTLELGDSALYLCASINVGTDTQYFGPGTRLTVL.

In this sample, this clone turned up many times. The genes are TRBV6-6 and TRBJ2-3; D gene uncertain. CDR1 is MNHNY, CDR2 SVGAGI, per germline (reference sequence). The V gene lost 2 bases and the J gene lost 2 bases, with 5 bases spanning the gap. The CDR3 sequence is 13 residues long. CDR3 residues: CASSYTNTDTQYF. The CDR3 DNA reads TGTGCCAGCAGTTACACTAACACAGATACGCAGTATTTT.

This chain uses TRBV19 with TRBJ1-1, with TRBD1 as a possible D gene (5 bases). Trimming stripped 8 bases from V and 0 bases from J, with 16 bases between. The germline V gene has CDR1 LNHDA and CDR2 SQIVND (reference sequence). The CDR3 has 15 amino acids. The CDR3 bases are TGTGCCAGTGGCCTGAGGGGACTTATGAACACTGAAGCTTTCTTT. Translation gives CASGLRGLMNTEAFF.

A few counts support this clone. The rearrangement links TRBV5-1 to TRBJ2-3; either TRBD1 or TRBD2 may fit D (5 bases each). V was cut by 4 bases and J by 1 base, with 10 bases left in between. In germline, CDR1 is SGHRS, CDR2 YFSETQ. CDR3 size: 14 residues. The CDR3 region is CASSIGARTDTQYF. The DNA for the CDR3 is TGCGCCAGCAGCATCGGGGCCCGCACAGATACGCAGTATTTT.

The chain combines TRBV2 with TRBJ2-5; 7 bases map to TRBD2. The CDR3 sequence is 14 residues long. J was trimmed by 2 bases and V by 5 bases; bases with no gene match: 5. The germline V gene has CDR1 SNHLY and CDR2 FYNNEI. CDR3 sequence: CASSFQGGQETQYF. In DNA form, the CDR3 reads TGTGCCAGCAGTTTTCAGGGAGGGCAAGAGACCCAGTACTTC.

CDR3 sequence (DNA): TGCGCCAGCAGCCCCGATGGGGCGGGCCGCAATCAGCCCCAGCATTTT. It codes for CASSPDGAGRNQPQHF. The chain uses TRBV4-1 and TRBJ1-5; weak D call: TRBD1 (5 bases). The CDR3 spans 16 residues. V lost 4 bases, J lost 2 bases, and 15 bases lay in between. Germline V gene lookup returns CDR1 MGHRA and CDR2 YSYEKL.

The V and J genes are TRBV25-1 and TRBJ2-3, with TRBD2 matching over 13 bases. The CDR3 is made up of 16 amino acids. In germline, CDR1 is MGHDK, CDR2 SYGVNS. Trimming at V came to 4 bases and at J to 2 bases, leaving 3 bases not matched to a gene. The CDR3 spells CASSAGLAGLTDTQYF. Here the CDR3 DNA reads TGTGCCAGCAGTGCGGGACTAGCGGGGCTCACAGATACGCAGTATTTT.

This chain connects TRBV5-1 to TRBJ2-5, with TRBD2 matching 7 bases. The CDR3 length is 15 residues. Germline V gene sequence: CDR1 SGHRS, CDR2 YFSETQ. Trimming removed 7 bases from V and 2 bases from J; junction bases left unmatched: 11. CDR3 sequence: CASGLGGGGQETQYF. In DNA, the CDR3 is TGCGCCAGCGGGCTGGGTGGCGGGGGACAAGAGACCCAGTACTTC.

The chain is built from TRBV2 and TRBJ2-2; the D gene could be TRBD1 or TRBD2 (5 bases each). The CDR3 contains 14 residues. Germline-derived CDR1 and CDR2 are SNHLY and FYNNEI. The ends were cut back, 6 bases at V and 7 bases at J, with 15 bases in the middle. The CDR3 loop reads CASREQRGNGELFF. CDR3 DNA: TGTGCCAGCAGGGAACAGAGGGGAAACGGGGAGCTGTTTTTT.

The V call is TRBV5-1, the J call TRBJ2-1; 7 nucleotides line up with TRBD1. V was pared by 4 bases and J by 4 bases, with 2 bases of the junction left unmatched. CDR1 and CDR2 from the germline V gene are SGHRS and YFSETQ. The CDR3 sequence is 13 residues long. The CDR3 sequence: CASSRGQYNEQFF. For the CDR3, the DNA is TGCGCCAGCAGCCGGGGACAGTACAATGAGCAGTTCTTC.

The V and J genes are TRBV5-1 and TRBJ1-2; 8 positions match TRBD1. The germline CDR1 and CDR2 sequences are SGHRS and YFSETQ. V shed 1 base, J shed 3 bases, and the junction held 14 bases outside the gene matches. This CDR3 spans 18 amino acids. The CDR3 sequence: CASSLNAQGAHRDYGYTF. The CDR3 DNA sequence: TGCGCCAGCAGCTTGAACGCTCAGGGGGCGCATCGCGACTATGGCTACACCTTC. Variable domain in full (rest from reference TRBV5-1 and TRBJ1-2): KAGVTQTPRYLIKTRGQQVTLSCSPISGHRSVSWYQQTPGQGLQFLFEYFSETQRNKGNFPGRFSGRQFSNSRSEMNVSTLELGDSALYLCASSLNAQGAHRDYGYTFGSGTRLTVV.

This clone was seen just once. The V gene is TRBV5-1, the J gene TRBJ1-2; 10 nucleotides agree with TRBD1. CDR3 length: 13 amino acids. After removal of 8 bases from V and 4 bases from J, the junction contained 5 bases not matched to a gene. Germline assignment: CDR1 SGHRS and CDR2 YFSETQ. CDR3 DNA: TGCGCCAGTGGGACAGGGGACCTCTATGGCTACACCTTC. Translating it yields CASGTGDLYGYTF.

This rearrangement joins TRBV29-1 to TRBJ2-5; unclear D gene. The CDR3 spans 12 residues. Germline V gene data show CDR1 as SQVTM and CDR2 as ANQGSEA. Trimming took 0 bases from V and 3 from J, leaving 5 bases between them. CDR3 sequence (DNA): TGCAGCGTTGAAGATTGGAAAGAGACCCAGTACTTC. Residues: CSVEDWKETQYF.

This clone has just a few counts. The chain couples TRBV29-1 to TRBJ2-3, with D possibly TRBD2 on 6 matching bases. Germline lookup yields CDR1 SQVTM and CDR2 ANQGSEA. CDR3 length: 14 residues. V shed 1 base and J shed 0 bases, with 8 bases lying between them. DNA of the CDR3: TGCAGCGTTGAAGGCGGGACTAGCACAGATACGCAGTATTTT. It translates to CSVEGGTSTDTQYF.

The V and J genes are TRBV29-1 and TRBJ1-4; unclear D gene. The germline V gene has CDR1 SQVTM and CDR2 ANQGSEA. The CDR3 consists of 14 residues. Trimming cost V 7 bases and J 4 bases, with 16 bases left between them. In DNA, the CDR3 is TGCAGCGCGTACGAAGATTCTGGTAATGAAAAACTGTTTTTT. Protein: CSAYEDSGNEKLFF.